The 3 T cell receptor beta chains listed next were all sequenced from one sample in a study of Ad26.COV2.S vaccination and SARS-CoV-2 variants. Clones were read by immunoSEQ multiplex PCR, and TCRdb kept only the in-frame ones, dropping some. Here the sample spans about 680,000 clones, roughly 90% being singletons. Treatment described: 15 to 20 received Ad26.COV2.S at low or high dose, single or two shots; several received placebo; per-sample allocation not given. Each sample was drawn 63 days after the first injection (of vaccine or placebo). The specimen comprised peripheral blood, sampled in a trial of Ad26.COV2.S vaccine versus placebo. The source is a person between 18 and 60 years old who received the Ad26.COV2.S COVID-19 vaccine or a placebo.

The chain employs TRBV7-9 and TRBJ2-5, with 11 bases that match TRBD1. The CDR3 consists of 14 residues. The trim removed 7 bases at V and 4 bases at J, leaving 5 bases unmatched. From germline, CDR1 is SEHNR and CDR2 FQNEAQ (reference sequence). This chain's CDR3 is CASTRGQGGETQYF. Written as DNA, the CDR3 is TGTGCCAGCACCCGGGGACAGGGGGGAGAGACCCAGTACTTC.

The V gene is TRBV2, the J gene TRBJ1-1, with 11 bases that match TRBD1. The CDR3 sequence is 14 residues long. After removal of 8 bases from V and 7 bases from J, the junction contained 9 bases not matched to a gene. Germline V gene sequence: CDR1 SNHLY, CDR2 FYNNEI. The CDR3: CASGRDRGDVEAFF. The CDR3 coding sequence is TGTGCCAGCGGCCGGGACAGGGGGGACGTTGAAGCTTTCTTT.

This clone was found a few times. The chain combines TRBV11-2 with TRBJ2-7; unclear D gene. CDR3 length: 14 amino acids. CDR1 and CDR2 (germline): SGHAT, FQNNGV. The V end lost 5 bases, the J end lost 0 bases, and 11 bases lay between the germline ends. The CDR3 DNA reads TGTGCCAGCAGCCAGGACGGAAGCTCCTACGAGCAGTACTTC. Its protein product is CASSQDGSSYEQYF.